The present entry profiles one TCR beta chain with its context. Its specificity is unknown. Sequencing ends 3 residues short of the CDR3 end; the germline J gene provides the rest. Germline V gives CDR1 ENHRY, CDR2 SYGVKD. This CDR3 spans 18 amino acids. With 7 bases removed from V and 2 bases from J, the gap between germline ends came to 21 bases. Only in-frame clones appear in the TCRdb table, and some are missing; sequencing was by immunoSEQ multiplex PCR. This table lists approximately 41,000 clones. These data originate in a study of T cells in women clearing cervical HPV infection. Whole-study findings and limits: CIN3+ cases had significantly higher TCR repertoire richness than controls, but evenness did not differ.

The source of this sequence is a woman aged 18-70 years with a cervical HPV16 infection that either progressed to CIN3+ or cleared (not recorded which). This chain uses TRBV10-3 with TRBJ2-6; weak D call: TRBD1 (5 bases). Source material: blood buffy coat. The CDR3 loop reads CAITRGRANFPGANVLTF. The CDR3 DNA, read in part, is TGTGCCATCACGCGTGGCAGGGCCAATTTCCCTGGGGCCAACGTC.